The 14 T cell receptor beta chains presented below share a single source sample, sequenced in a study of neoadjuvant anti-PD-1 for oral cavity cancer. Time point indicated: after neoadjuvant nivolumab, at surgical resection. TCRdb's copy holds only in-frame clones and misses some; the assay was immunoSEQ multiplex PCR. This sample has around 70,000 clones, with roughly 84% found just once. Sequenced material: PBMCs, taken after nivolumab (anti-PD-1) treatment. All receptors derive from a person aged 35-79 years with oral cavity squamous cell carcinoma.

The chain is built from TRBV10-3 and TRBJ2-2; 8 bases align to TRBD2. The J segment lost 5 bases and the V segment lost 7 bases, leaving 9 bases of the junction unmatched. The V gene's germline CDR1 is ENHRY and CDR2 SYGVKD. The CDR3 length is 15 residues. The CDR3 bases are TGTGCCATCAAAGAGGCTAGCGGGCTAACCGGGGAGCTGTTTTTT. As protein: CAIKEASGLTGELFF.

V is TRBV20-1 and J is TRBJ2-3, with unresolved D. The CDR3 is 11 residues long. Deletions cut 6 bases from V and 5 bases from J, with 9 bases between. Germline V gives CDR1 DFQATT, CDR2 SNEGSKA (reference sequence). The CDR3 DNA sequence: TGCAGTGCACAGAAGGTAGATACGCAGTATTTT. Encoded protein: CSAQKVDTQYF.

The chain employs TRBV27 and TRBJ2-5; 10 positions agree with TRBD1. The CDR3 consists of 15 residues. V gave up 2 bases and J gave up 4 bases; unmatched junction bases: 4. The germline V gene has CDR1 MNHEY and CDR2 SMNVEV (reference sequence). Here the CDR3 reads CASSLRQGALETQYF. The CDR3, as DNA: TGTGCCAGCAGTTTACGACAGGGGGCGTTAGAGACCCAGTACTTC.

This clone was seen only a few times. Here the CDR3 DNA reads TGTGCCAGCAGCCAGGGGGGGACAGGTTCTAACTATGGCTACACCTTC. Its translation is CASSQGGTGSNYGYTF. V and J are TRBV4-2 and TRBJ1-2; TRBD1 matches 8 bases. The CDR3 sequence is 16 residues long. Germline assignment: CDR1 LGHNA and CDR2 YNFKEQ. After removal of 3 bases from V and 0 bases from J, the junction contained 6 bases not matched to a gene.

The chain is built from TRBV7-8 and TRBJ2-7; TRBD2 might be the D (6 bases). The V end was cut by 3 bases, the J end by 0 bases, with 15 bases between. The CDR3 sequence is 16 residues long. Germline V gene data show CDR1 as SGHVS and CDR2 as FQNEAQ. CDR3 loop: CASSLNVGGPSYEQYF. DNA of the CDR3: TGTGCCAGCAGCTTGAACGTGGGGGGTCCCTCCTACGAGCAGTACTTC.

A few counts support this clone. The rearrangement uses TRBV10-3 and TRBJ2-3, with D perhaps TRBD2 (7 bases). Germline CDR1 reads ENHRY; CDR2 reads SYGVKD. Trimming removed 6 bases at V and 3 bases at J, with 13 bases between. CDR3 size: 14 residues. The CDR3, as DNA: TGTGCCATCAGGGGCGGGGGCTATACAGATACGCAGTATTTT. Amino acids: CAIRGGGYTDTQYF.

The V call is TRBV5-1, the J call TRBJ2-7; D gene unclear. This CDR3 is built from 14 residues. Per the germline V gene, CDR1 is SGHRS and CDR2 is YFSETQ. Trimming took off 1 base at V and 0 bases at J, with 8 bases between the two ends. The CDR3 protein is CASSLHVTSYEQYF. CDR3 DNA sequence: TGCGCCAGCAGCTTGCACGTAACCTCCTACGAGCAGTACTTC.

The CDR3 nucleotides are TGCGCCAGCAGTGCCCTACACAATGAGCAGTTCTTC. It specifies CASSALHNEQFF. The chain uses TRBV10-2 and TRBJ2-1, with D hard to call. Germline assignment: CDR1 WSHSY and CDR2 SAAADI. The CDR3 consists of 12 residues. V was clipped by 4 bases and J by 5 bases, with 6 bases between them.

This clone was counted between two and nine times. CDR3 sequence: CASSPGTGGAKNIQYF. CDR3 sequence (DNA): TGTGCCAGCAGTCCAGGGACAGGGGGAGCCAAAAACATTCAGTACTTC. The V gene is TRBV27, the J gene TRBJ2-4, with 11 bases matching TRBD1. Germline CDR1 is MNHEY and CDR2 is SMNVEV (reference sequence). The CDR3 runs to 16 residues. The junction had 3 bases not matched to a gene; V was cut back by 5 bases and J by 0 bases.

The rearrangement joins TRBV6-5 to TRBJ2-1; unclear D gene. This CDR3 comprises 13 residues. Trimming removed 6 bases from V and 7 bases from J, with 13 bases in between. Germline CDR1 MNHEY, CDR2 SVGAGI. The CDR3, as DNA: TGTGCCAGCAGGTACCCTCTGGGAAATGAGCAGTTCTTC. The encoded protein is CASRYPLGNEQFF.

J is TRBJ2-5 and V is TRBV5-1; D not certain. Deletions cut 1 base from V and 6 bases from J, with 13 bases between. Germline CDR1 and CDR2: SGHRS and YFSETQ. CDR3 length equals 14 residues. The CDR3 loop is CASSLLRLEKTQYF. The DNA of the CDR3 is TGCGCCAGCAGCTTGTTACGGTTGGAGAAGACCCAGTACTTC.

The chain joins TRBV7-9 to TRBJ1-1, with a tentative D call TRBD1 (6 bases). V lost 3 bases and J 1 base, leaving 9 bases between the germline ends. The CDR3 has 14 residues. CDR1 is SEHNR, CDR2 FQNEAQ, per germline (reference sequence). The CDR3 DNA is TGTGCCAGCAGCTTCTTGACAGGGAACACTGAAGCTTTCTTT. Translation: CASSFLTGNTEAFF.

This clone was counted a few times. V and J are TRBV2 and TRBJ2-7, with D possibly matching TRBD1 (6 bases). This CDR3 spans 14 amino acids. Trimming pared 4 bases from V and 4 bases from J, leaving 14 bases between. Looked up from germline, CDR1 is SNHLY and CDR2 is FYNNEI. The CDR3 protein is CASSVGDRTYEQYF. The CDR3 DNA reads as TGTGCCAGCAGTGTCGGAGACAGGACATACGAGCAGTACTTC.

This clone occurred a few times. This rearrangement joins TRBV30 to TRBJ2-1, with 7 bases lining up with TRBD2. There are 14 residues in the CDR3. The junction had 10 bases not matched to a gene; V was cut back by 5 bases and J by 6 bases. Germline V gene data show CDR1 as GTSNPN and CDR2 as SVGIG (reference sequence). CDR3 amino acids: CAWETLAGSNEQFF. The CDR3 DNA follows: TGTGCCTGGGAGACCTTAGCGGGTTCCAATGAGCAGTTCTTC.